This T cell receptor (beta chain) comes out of a study of CD8 T cells in ankylosing spondylitis. Study-level points and caveats: One TCR beta motif, made up of 7 or 8 highly homologous variants, appeared characteristic of ankylosing spondylitis blood.

This clonotype was counted ten times or more. The antigen is not known. With V trimmed by 0 bases and J by 1 base, 4 bases remained unmatched. From germline, CDR1 is SGHVS and CDR2 FNYEAQ. The CDR3 is made up of 16 amino acids. Quantitative 5'-RACE with molecular barcodes produced the TCR beta libraries. TCRdb re-called the 5' RACE reads through MiXCR, storing one row per CDR3 protein. The sample has under 200,000 distinct CDR3 sequences; 9.8% are singletons. Sequencing input: blood, either unsorted or a sorted T cell fraction (not recorded which). The V call is TRBV7-6, the J call TRBJ1-1, with 8 bases lining up with TRBD1. The TCR comes from a female donor with ankylosing spondylitis or in good health (not recorded which). The CDR3 DNA reads as TGTGCCAGCAGCTTAGCGGCCGGGACAGGGAACACTGAAGCTTTCTTT. Protein product: CASSLAAGTGNTEAFF.